This passage covers 16 T cell receptor beta chains from one sample sequenced in a study of T cell responses to AZD1222 COVID-19 vaccine. Using immunoSEQ multiplex PCR, the repertoire was profiled, and TCRdb retains in-frame clones only, with some absent. The sample consists of fewer than 85,000 clones, approximately 90% of them appearing once. Source: peripheral blood, taken 28 days after the second dose of the MenACWY control vaccine. The receptors were sampled from an adult who received the MenACWY meningococcal vaccine as a control.

V and J are TRBV30 and TRBJ1-2, with D possibly TRBD1 on 6 matching bases. The germline V gene encodes CDR1 GTSNPN and CDR2 SVGIG (reference sequence). The CDR3 runs to 13 residues. The V and J ends lost 7 bases and 8 bases respectively, with 20 bases between them. The CDR3 here is CASSRGALRGYTF. Here the CDR3 DNA reads TGTGCCTCCTCCCGGGGGGCACTTAGGGGCTACACCTTC. Together with reference TRBV30 and TRBJ1-2, the CDR3 gives the full variable domain: SQTIHQWPATLVQPVGSPLSLECTVEGTSNPNLYWYRQAAGRGLQLLFYSVGIGQISSEVPQNLSASRPQDRQFILSSKKLLLSDSGFYLCASSRGALRGYTFGSGTRLTVV.

The chain has TRBV9 and TRBJ1-1; no clear D. There are 14 residues in the CDR3. Per the germline V gene, CDR1 is SGDLS and CDR2 is YYNGEE. Trimming took off 0 bases at V and 2 bases at J, with 8 bases between the two ends. The CDR3: CASSVDMGNTEAFF. CDR3 nucleotide sequence: TGTGCCAGCAGCGTAGATATGGGTAACACTGAAGCTTTCTTT.

The chain couples TRBV29-1 to TRBJ1-2; D unclear. Trimming pared 3 bases from V and 5 bases from J, leaving 13 bases between. The CDR3 has 13 residues. Germline CDR1 and CDR2: SQVTM and ANQGSEA. CDR3 coding DNA: TGCAGCGTTGATGCCGTAGGGCCGTATGGCTACACCTTC. It is translated as CSVDAVGPYGYTF.

The rearrangement joins TRBV30 to TRBJ1-2, with 8 nucleotides matching TRBD1. V shed 4 bases, J shed 5 bases, and the junction held 3 bases outside the gene matches. The CDR3 spans 12 residues. The germline V gene encodes CDR1 GTSNPN and CDR2 SVGIG (reference sequence). The CDR3 reads CAWTGQEYGYTF. In DNA form, the CDR3 reads TGTGCCTGGACGGGACAGGAGTATGGCTACACCTTC.

The V call is TRBV7-2, the J call TRBJ2-5; D remains ambiguous. Germline V gene lookup returns CDR1 SGHTA and CDR2 FQGNSA. V shed 0 bases and J shed 2 bases, with 10 bases lying between them. The CDR3 totals 15 residues. CDR3 region: CASSLAAGPQETQYF. The CDR3 coding sequence is TGTGCCAGCAGCTTAGCCGCAGGCCCTCAAGAGACCCAGTACTTC.

The V call is TRBV7-9, the J call TRBJ1-1; D not resolved. Per germline, CDR1 SEHNR and CDR2 FQNEAQ (reference sequence). This CDR3 region has 11 residues. Trimming took off 5 bases at V and 6 bases at J, with 7 bases between the two ends. DNA of the CDR3: TGTGCCAGCAGCCCCAGTGCTGAAGCTTTCTTT. Translated, it gives CASSPSAEAFF.

The chain joins TRBV5-4 to TRBJ2-5; 7 bases are shared with TRBD2. Germline assignment: CDR1 SGHNT and CDR2 YYREEE (reference sequence). Germline trimming cut 0 bases from V and 2 bases from J; bases unmatched to any gene: 4. The CDR3 runs to 15 residues. The CDR3 protein is CASSLELAIQETQYF. The CDR3 nucleotides read TGTGCCAGCAGCTTGGAACTAGCGATTCAAGAGACCCAGTACTTC. Together with reference TRBV5-4 and TRBJ2-5, the CDR3 gives the full variable domain: ETGVTQSPTHLIKTRGQQVTLRCSSQSGHNTVSWYQQALGQGPQFIFQYYREEENGRGNFPPRFSGLQFPNYSSELNVNALELDDSALYLCASSLELAIQETQYFGPGTRLLVL.

This rearrangement joins TRBV11-2 to TRBJ1-1; D is ambiguous. This CDR3 spans 16 amino acids. Germline-derived CDR1 and CDR2 are SGHAT and FQNNGV. The ends were cut back, 2 bases at V and 1 base at J, with 14 bases in the middle. This CDR3 is CASSLKWRDGNTEAFF. CDR3 coding DNA: TGTGCCAGCAGCTTAAAGTGGAGGGATGGGAACACTGAAGCTTTCTTT.

The chain has TRBV28 and TRBJ2-7, with 11 nucleotides matching TRBD1. The V gene's germline CDR1 is MDHEN and CDR2 SYDVKM. J was trimmed by 0 bases and V by 0 bases; bases with no gene match: 7. This CDR3 region has 18 residues. CDR3 bases: TGTGCCAGCAGTTTATGGCGGACAGGGGGCGGCGGCTCCTACGAGCAGTACTTC. It is translated as CASSLWRTGGGGSYEQYF.

This clone appeared a single time. This chain connects TRBV6-2 or TRBV6-3 to TRBJ2-7; possible D gene TRBD1, 5 bases. V lost 2 bases and J 6 bases, leaving 11 bases between the germline ends. Germline V gives CDR1 MNHEY, CDR2 SVGEGT. This CDR3 has 13 amino acids. The CDR3 protein is CASSYPRDGEQYF. The CDR3 nucleotides are TGTGCCAGCAGTTACCCCAGGGATGGCGAGCAGTACTTC.

The chain uses TRBV27 and TRBJ2-5; 9 positions match TRBD1. The CDR3 loop spans 15 amino acids. Trimming cost V 6 bases and J 1 base; bases outside gene matches: 6. Germline V gene data show CDR1 as MNHEY and CDR2 as SMNVEV (reference sequence). Here the CDR3 reads CASRVGTGSQETQYF. The CDR3 bases are TGTGCCAGCAGAGTCGGGACAGGGTCCCAAGAGACCCAGTACTTC.

The CDR3 sequence is CASSPQGYNSPLHF. The CDR3 DNA reads as TGTGCCAGCAGCCCGCAGGGATATAATTCACCCCTCCACTTT. The rearrangement uses TRBV27 and TRBJ1-6, with a tentative D call TRBD1 (5 bases). The CDR3 is 14 residues long. Trimming shortened V by 6 bases and J by 4 bases, and 10 bases separated the two germline ends. CDR1 MNHEY and CDR2 SMNVEV come from the germline V gene (reference sequence).

V usage is TRBV12-3 or TRBV12-4 and J usage is TRBJ1-5, with D maybe TRBD1 (6 bases). The CDR3 contains 13 residues. The V gene lost 7 bases and the J gene lost 6 bases, with 13 bases spanning the gap. CDR3 loop: CASKQGGGQPQHF. CDR3 sequence (DNA): TGTGCCAGCAAACAGGGTGGGGGTCAGCCCCAGCATTTT.

The rearrangement uses TRBV3-1 (or the pseudogene TRBV3-2) and TRBJ2-6, with unresolved D. Germline CDR1 LGHDT, CDR2 YNNKEL (reference sequence). With 4 bases removed from V and 0 bases from J, the gap between germline ends came to 10 bases. The CDR3 runs to 16 residues. As DNA, the CDR3 is TGTGCCAGCAGCCGATCCGTTAACTCTGGGGCCAACGTCCTGACTTTC. Translation gives CASSRSVNSGANVLTF.

This sequence joins TRBV3-1 (or the pseudogene TRBV3-2) and TRBJ1-1; D ambiguous. The CDR3 length is 13 residues. Germline assignment: CDR1 LGHDT and CDR2 YNNKEL (reference sequence). Between the trimmed V and J ends, which lost 5 bases and 2 bases, there was a span of 9 bases. DNA of the CDR3: TGTGCCAGCAGCACAGAGTTTAACACTGAAGCTTTCTTT. The encoded protein is CASSTEFNTEAFF.

This sequence joins TRBV5-5 and TRBJ2-1; 12 bases are shared with TRBD1. Germline CDR1 and CDR2: SGHKS and YYEKEE (reference sequence). Trimming took 2 bases from V and 9 from J; bases not matched to a gene: 9. The CDR3 totals 16 residues. CDR3 sequence (DNA): TGTGCCAGCAGCTTAATCCCGGGACAGGGGGCGGGTGAGCAGTTCTTC. This codes for CASSLIPGQGAGEQFF. Looking up the rest from reference TRBV5-5 and TRBJ2-1 gives the full variable domain: DAGVTQSPTHLIKTRGQQVTLRCSPISGHKSVSWYQQVLGQGPQFIFQYYEKEERGRGNFPDRFSARQFPNYSSELNVNALLLGDSALYLCASSLIPGQGAGEQFFGPGTRLTVL.